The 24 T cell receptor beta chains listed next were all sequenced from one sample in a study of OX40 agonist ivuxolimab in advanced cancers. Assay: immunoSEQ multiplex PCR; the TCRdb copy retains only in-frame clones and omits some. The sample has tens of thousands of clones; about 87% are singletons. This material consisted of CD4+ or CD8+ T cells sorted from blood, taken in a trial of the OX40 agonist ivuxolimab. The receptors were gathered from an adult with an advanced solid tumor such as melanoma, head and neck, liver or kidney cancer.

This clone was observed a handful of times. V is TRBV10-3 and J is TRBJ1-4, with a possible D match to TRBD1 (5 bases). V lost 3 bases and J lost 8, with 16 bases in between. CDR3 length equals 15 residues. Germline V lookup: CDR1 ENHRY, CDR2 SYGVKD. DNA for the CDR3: TGTGCCATCAGTGATGTCGGGGCAGGAGGCGAAAAACTGTTTTTT. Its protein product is CAISDVGAGGEKLFF.

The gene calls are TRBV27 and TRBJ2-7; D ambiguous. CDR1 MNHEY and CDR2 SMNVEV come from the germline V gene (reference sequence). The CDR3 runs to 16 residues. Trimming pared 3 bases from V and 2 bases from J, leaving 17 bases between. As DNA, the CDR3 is TGTGCCAGCAGTTTGACTGGACCAATGAGGCCCTACGAGCAGTACTTC. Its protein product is CASSLTGPMRPYEQYF.

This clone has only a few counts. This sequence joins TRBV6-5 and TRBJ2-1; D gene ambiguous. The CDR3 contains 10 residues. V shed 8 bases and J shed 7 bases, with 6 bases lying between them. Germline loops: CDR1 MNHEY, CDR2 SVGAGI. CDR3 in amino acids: CASGPNEQFF. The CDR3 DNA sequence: TGTGCCAGCGGTCCTAATGAGCAGTTCTTC.

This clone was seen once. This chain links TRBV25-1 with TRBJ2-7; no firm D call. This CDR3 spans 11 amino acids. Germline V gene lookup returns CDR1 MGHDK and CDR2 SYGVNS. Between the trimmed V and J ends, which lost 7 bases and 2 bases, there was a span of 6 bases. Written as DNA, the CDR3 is TGTGCCAGCACCGGCACCTACGAGCAGTACTTC. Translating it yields CASTGTYEQYF.

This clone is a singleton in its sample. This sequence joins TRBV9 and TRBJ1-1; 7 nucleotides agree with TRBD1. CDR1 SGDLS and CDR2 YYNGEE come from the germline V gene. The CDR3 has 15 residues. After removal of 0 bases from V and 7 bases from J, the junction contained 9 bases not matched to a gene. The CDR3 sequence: CASSVAGGGRDEAFF. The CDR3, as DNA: TGTGCCAGCAGCGTAGCTGGAGGGGGCAGAGATGAAGCTTTCTTT.

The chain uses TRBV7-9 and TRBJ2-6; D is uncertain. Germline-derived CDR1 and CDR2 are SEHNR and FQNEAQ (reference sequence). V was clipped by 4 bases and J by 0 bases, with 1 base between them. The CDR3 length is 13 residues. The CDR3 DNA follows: TGTGCCAGCAGCTACTCTGGGGCCAACGTCCTGACTTTC. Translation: CASSYSGANVLTF.

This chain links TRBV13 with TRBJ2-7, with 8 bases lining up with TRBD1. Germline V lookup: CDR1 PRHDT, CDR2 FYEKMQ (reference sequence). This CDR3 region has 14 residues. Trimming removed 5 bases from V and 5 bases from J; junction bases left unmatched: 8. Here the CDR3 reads CASSVNRGAHEQYF. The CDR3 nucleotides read TGTGCCAGCAGCGTAAACAGGGGGGCCCACGAGCAGTACTTC. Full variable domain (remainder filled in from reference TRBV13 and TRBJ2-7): AAGVIQSPRHLIKEKRETATLKCYPIPRHDTVYWYQQGPGQDPQFLISFYEKMQSDKGSIPDRFSAQQFSDYHSELNMSSLELGDSALYFCASSVNRGAHEQYFGPGTRLTVT.

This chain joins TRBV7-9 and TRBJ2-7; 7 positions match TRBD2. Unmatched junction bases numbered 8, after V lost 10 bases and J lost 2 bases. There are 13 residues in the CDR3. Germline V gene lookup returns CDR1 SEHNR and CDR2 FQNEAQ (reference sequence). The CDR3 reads CAIRGTNTYEQYF. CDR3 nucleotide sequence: TGTGCCATTCGGGGGACTAATACCTACGAGCAGTACTTC.

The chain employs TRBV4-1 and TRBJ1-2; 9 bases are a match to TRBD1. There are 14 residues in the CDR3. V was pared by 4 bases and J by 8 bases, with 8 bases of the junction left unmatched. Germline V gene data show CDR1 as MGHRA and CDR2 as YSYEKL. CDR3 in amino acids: CASSPSGQGGGYTF. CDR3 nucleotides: TGCGCCAGCAGCCCCTCGGGACAGGGTGGGGGCTACACCTTC.

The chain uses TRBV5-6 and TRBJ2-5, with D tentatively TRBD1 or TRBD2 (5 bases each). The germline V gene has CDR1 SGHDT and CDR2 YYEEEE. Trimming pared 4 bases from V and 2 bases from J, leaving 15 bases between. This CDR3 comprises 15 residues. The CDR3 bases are TGTGCCAGCAGCAACCCAATTGGGGGACAAGAGACCCAGTACTTC. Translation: CASSNPIGGQETQYF.

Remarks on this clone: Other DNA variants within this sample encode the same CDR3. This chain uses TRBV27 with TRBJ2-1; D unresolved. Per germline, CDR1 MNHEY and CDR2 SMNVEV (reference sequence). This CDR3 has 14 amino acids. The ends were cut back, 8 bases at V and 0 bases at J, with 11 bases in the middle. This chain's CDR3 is CASHYRSSYNEQFF. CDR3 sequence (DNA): TGTGCCAGCCATTATAGGTCCTCCTACAATGAGCAGTTCTTC.

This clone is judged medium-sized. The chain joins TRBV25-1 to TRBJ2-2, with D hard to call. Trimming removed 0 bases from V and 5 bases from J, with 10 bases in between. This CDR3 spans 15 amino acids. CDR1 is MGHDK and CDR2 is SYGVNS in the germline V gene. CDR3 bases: TGTGCCAGCAGTGAATATGTGGCGGCGACCGGGGAGCTGTTTTTT. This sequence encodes CASSEYVAATGELFF.

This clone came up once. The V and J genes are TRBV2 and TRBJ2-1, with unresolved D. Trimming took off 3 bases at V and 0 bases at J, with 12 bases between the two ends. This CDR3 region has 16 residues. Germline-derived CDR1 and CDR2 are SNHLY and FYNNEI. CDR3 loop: CASSDKARNSYNEQFF. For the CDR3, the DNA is TGTGCCAGCAGTGATAAGGCCCGTAACTCCTACAATGAGCAGTTCTTC.

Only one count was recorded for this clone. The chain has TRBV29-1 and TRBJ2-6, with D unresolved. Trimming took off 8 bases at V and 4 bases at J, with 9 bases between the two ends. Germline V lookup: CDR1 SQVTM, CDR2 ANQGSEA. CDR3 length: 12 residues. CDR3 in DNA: TGCAGCCTCCTAGAAGGGGCCAACGTCCTGACTTTC. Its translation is CSLLEGANVLTF.

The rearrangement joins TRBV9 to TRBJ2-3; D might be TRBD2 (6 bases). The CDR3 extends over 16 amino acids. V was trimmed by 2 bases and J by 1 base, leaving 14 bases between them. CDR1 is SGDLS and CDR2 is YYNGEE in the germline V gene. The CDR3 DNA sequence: TGTGCCAGCAGCGTGGTGGGCGGGATAGGCACAGATACGCAGTATTTT. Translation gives CASSVVGGIGTDTQYF.

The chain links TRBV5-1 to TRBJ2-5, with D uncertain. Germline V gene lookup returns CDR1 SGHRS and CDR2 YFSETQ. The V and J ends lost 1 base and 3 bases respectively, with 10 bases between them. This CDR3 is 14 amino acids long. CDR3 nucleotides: TGCGCCAGCAGCTTGTTGCCGGGTAAAGAGACCCAGTACTTC. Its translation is CASSLLPGKETQYF.

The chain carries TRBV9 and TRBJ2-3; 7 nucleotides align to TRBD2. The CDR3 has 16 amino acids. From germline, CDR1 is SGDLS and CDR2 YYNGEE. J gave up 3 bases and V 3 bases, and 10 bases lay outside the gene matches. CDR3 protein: CASSAAGGSLTDTQYF. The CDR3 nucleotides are TGTGCCAGCAGCGCCGCCGGGGGGTCTTTGACAGATACGCAGTATTTT.

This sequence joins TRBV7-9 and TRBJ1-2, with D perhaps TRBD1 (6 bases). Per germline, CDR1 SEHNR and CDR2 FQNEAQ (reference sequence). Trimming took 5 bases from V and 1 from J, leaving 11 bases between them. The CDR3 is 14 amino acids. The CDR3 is CASSPGGLNYGYTF. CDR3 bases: TGTGCCAGCAGCCCCGGGGGCCTTAACTATGGCTACACCTTC.

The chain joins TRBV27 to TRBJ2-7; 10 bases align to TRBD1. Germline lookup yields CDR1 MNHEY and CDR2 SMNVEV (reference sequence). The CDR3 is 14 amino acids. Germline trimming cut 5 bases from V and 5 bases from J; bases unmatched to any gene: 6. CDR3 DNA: TGTGCCAGCAGTCCGGGACAGGGGATGAACGAGCAGTACTTC. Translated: CASSPGQGMNEQYF.

The CDR3 DNA follows: TGTGCCAGCAGCTTTGGGGGGACAGGGAGTCGGGAGCAGTACTTC. Protein: CASSFGGTGSREQYF. The chain is built from TRBV5-5 and TRBJ2-7; 9 nucleotides match TRBD1. Unmatched junction bases numbered 10, after V lost 2 bases and J lost 7 bases. In germline, CDR1 is SGHKS, CDR2 YYEKEE (reference sequence). This CDR3 has 15 amino acids.

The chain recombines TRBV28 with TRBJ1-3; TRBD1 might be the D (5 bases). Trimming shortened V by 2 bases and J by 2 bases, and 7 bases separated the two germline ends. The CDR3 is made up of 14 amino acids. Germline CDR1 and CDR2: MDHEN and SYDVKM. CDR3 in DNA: TGTGCCAGCAGTTTAATAGGGGCTGGAAACACCATATATTTT. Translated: CASSLIGAGNTIYF.

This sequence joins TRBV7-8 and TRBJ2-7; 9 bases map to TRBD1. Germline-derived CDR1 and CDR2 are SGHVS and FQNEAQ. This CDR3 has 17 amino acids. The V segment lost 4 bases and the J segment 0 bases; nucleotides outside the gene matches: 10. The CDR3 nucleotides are TGTGCCAGCAGCTCCCACACAGGGGGCTCCTTCTCCTACGAGCAGTACTTC. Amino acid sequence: CASSSHTGGSFSYEQYF.

CDR3 residues: CASSYGNEKLFF. CDR3 in DNA: TGTGCCAGCAGTTACGGAAATGAAAAACTGTTTTTT. The chain employs TRBV6-5 and TRBJ1-4; D remains unclear. The ends were cut back, 2 bases at V and 5 bases at J, with 3 bases in the middle. Germline V gene data show CDR1 as MNHEY and CDR2 as SVGAGI. The CDR3 has 12 residues.

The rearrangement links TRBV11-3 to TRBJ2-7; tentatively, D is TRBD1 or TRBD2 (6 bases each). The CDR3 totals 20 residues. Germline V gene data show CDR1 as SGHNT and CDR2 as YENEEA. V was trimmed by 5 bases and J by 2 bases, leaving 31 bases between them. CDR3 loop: CASSTRQVNLGGERPYEQYF. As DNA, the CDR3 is TGTGCCAGCAGCACCCGACAGGTGAACCTTGGAGGGGAACGGCCCTACGAGCAGTACTTC.